The text below deals with one TCR beta chain. The specificity of this receptor is unknown. Base qualities are missing; no much larger clone stands one base away. The germline V gene (reference sequence) sets CDR1 to LNHDA and CDR2 to SQIVND. Including cysteine and phenylalanine, the CDR3 has 13 amino acids. The CDR3 DNA has 39 bases and is translated from base 1. Genomic DNA was isolated from the sorted cells so that the TCRbeta CDR3 region could be sequenced. The immunoSEQ Assay was used for sequencing of TCRbeta CDR3 regions. This immuneACCESS table, as held by TCRdb, lists in-frame sequences with V and J called but not all clones. Of the missing ones, under half trace to an unresolved V gene in checked studies; the others have no known cause. The sample profile shows around 20,000 clones; 74% of them were found once. The ten largest clones take up roughly a third of the sample. The trial excluded patients who had a history of autoimmune disease or who were on systemic immunosuppression. In every dose cohort, peripheral blood was drawn for TCR sequencing at baseline, cycle 4 day 1, and cycle 7 day 1. The samples were taken from a phase I, first-in-human, multicenter, open-label dose-escalation trial of ivuxolimab. Adults with locally advanced or metastatic melanoma, renal cell carcinoma, hepatocellular carcinoma or head and neck squamous cell carcinoma were enrolled in the trial. CD4+ and CD8+ T cells were sorted separately from peripheral blood before TCR sequencing.

The entry originates in a study of OX40 agonist ivuxolimab in advanced cancers. Concerning the study at large: Ivuxolimab was a fully human IgG2 agonistic monoclonal antibody targeting the costimulatory receptor OX40 (CD134). Prior anti-PD-1, anti-PD-L1 or anti-CTLA-4 therapy was permitted, and checkpoint inhibitors had been received by roughly 42% of dose-escalation patients. Intravenous ivuxolimab was administered to patients every 2 weeks at six dose levels: 0.01, 0.1, 0.3, 1.5, 3 and 10 mg/kg. The purpose of peripheral TCRbeta sequencing was to test whether ivuxolimab changed TCR sequence diversity and led to clonal T-cell expansion. The paper covers the monotherapy dose-escalation part of the phase I ivuxolimab trial, which included N of about 56 patients. Partial responses occurred in three dose-escalation patients: two with cutaneous melanoma and one with hepatocellular carcinoma. The dose-escalation cohort was almost 85% male with a mean age of approximately 60 years, ranging from roughly 20 to 80. Of the approximately 54 dose-escalation patients, hepatocellular carcinoma was present in approximately 20, melanoma in approximately 15, renal cell carcinoma in 9 and head and neck cancer in 9. Broader findings and caveats from the paper: Low levels of normalized T-cell clonal expansion were also seen in some patients who did not respond. At doses from 0.1 to 3.0 mg/kg, clonal expansion was seen in both CD4+ and CD8+ blood T cells between baseline and week 6. Which antigens the clonally expanded peripheral T cells were specific for was not determined. After ivuxolimab, more expanded clones were found on average in CD8+ T cells than in CD4+ T cells. In partial responders in the 0.1-3.0 mg/kg groups, normalized peripheral clonal expansion was found to be among the lowest, especially among CD8+ T cells.

This specimen consisted of CD4+ or CD8+ T cells sorted from blood, obtained in a trial of the OX40 agonist ivuxolimab. The sequence was collected from an adult with an advanced solid tumor such as melanoma, head and neck, liver or kidney cancer. Here the chain combines TRBV19 and TRBJ2-5; the D segment could be TRBD2, given 6 matching bases. TRBJ2-7 matches the DNA end more closely, so the J call is doubtful. The CDR3 region reads CASSIDGSDEQYF. The DNA sequence is as follows: TGTGCCAGTAGTATAGACGGGAGCGACGAGCAGTACTTC.